This T cell receptor (beta chain) was found in a study of control samples from healthy donors and cancer patients. Method: immunoSEQ multiplex PCR; TCRdb's copy keeps in-frame clones and lacks some. The table includes some 79,000 clones, roughly 93% detected once. Between the trimmed V and J ends, which lost 5 bases and 7 bases, there was a span of 14 bases. CDR1 is PRHDT and CDR2 is FYEKMQ in the germline V gene (reference sequence). The CDR3 spans 13 residues. The sequenced sample was PBMCs. This TCR was sampled from a woman aged 40 to 50 with lung cancer. This sequence joins TRBV13 and TRBJ1-2, with D possibly being TRBD1 (6 bases). CDR3 amino acids: CASSTRQEFGYTF. The CDR3 nucleotides are TGTGCCAGCAGCACCAGACAGGAGTTTGGCTACACCTTC.